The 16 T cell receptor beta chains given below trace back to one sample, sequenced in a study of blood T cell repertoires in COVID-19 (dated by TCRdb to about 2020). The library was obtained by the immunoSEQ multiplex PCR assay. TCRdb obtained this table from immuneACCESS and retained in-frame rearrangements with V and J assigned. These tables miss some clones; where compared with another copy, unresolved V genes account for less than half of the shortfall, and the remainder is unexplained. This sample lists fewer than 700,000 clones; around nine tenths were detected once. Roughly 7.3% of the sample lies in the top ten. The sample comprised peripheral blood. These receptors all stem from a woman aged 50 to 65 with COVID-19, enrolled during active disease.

The CDR3 region is CATSDLPRGGQGASGSNQPQHF. The CDR3 nucleotides are TGTGCCACCAGTGATTTGCCGAGGGGTGGACAGGGGGCCTCGGGGAGCAATCAGCCCCAGCATTTT. The V gene is TRBV24-1, the J gene TRBJ1-5; 11 nucleotides line up with TRBD1. CDR1 and CDR2 from the germline V gene are KGHDR and SFDVKD. J was trimmed by 1 base and V by 0 bases; bases with no gene match: 16. This CDR3 is 22 amino acids long.

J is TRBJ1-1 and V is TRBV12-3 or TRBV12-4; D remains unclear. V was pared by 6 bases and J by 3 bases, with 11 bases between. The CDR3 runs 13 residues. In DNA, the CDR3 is TGTGCCAGCAGCCCACGGGGAGACACTGAAGCTTTCTTT. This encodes CASSPRGDTEAFF.

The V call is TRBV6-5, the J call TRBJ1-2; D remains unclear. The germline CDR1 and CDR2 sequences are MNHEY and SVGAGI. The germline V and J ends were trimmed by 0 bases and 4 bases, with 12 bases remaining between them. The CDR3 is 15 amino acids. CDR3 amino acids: CASSYSWADLYGYTF. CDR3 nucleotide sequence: TGTGCCAGCAGTTACTCGTGGGCAGACCTCTATGGCTACACCTTC.

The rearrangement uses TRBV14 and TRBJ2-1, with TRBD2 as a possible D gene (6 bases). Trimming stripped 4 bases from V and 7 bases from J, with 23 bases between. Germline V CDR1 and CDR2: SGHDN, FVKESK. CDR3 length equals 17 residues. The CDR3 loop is CASSRLRRGFGRNEQFF. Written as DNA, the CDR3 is TGTGCCAGCAGCCGCCTGAGGAGGGGCTTCGGACGAAATGAGCAGTTCTTC.

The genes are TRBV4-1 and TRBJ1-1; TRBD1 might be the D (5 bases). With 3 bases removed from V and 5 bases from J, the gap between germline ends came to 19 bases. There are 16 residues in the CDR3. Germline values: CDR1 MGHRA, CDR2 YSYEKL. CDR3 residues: CASSHYFRVMGTEAFF. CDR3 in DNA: TGCGCCAGCAGCCACTATTTCAGGGTAATGGGGACTGAAGCTTTCTTT.

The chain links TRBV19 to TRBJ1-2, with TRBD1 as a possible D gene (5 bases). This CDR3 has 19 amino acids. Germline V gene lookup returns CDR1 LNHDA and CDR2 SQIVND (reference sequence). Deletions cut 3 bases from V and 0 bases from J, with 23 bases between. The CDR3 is CASSMLRQTSLGANYGYTF. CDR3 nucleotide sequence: TGTGCCAGTAGTATGTTGAGGCAGACTTCGCTAGGGGCTAACTATGGCTACACCTTC.

The CDR3 DNA sequence: TGTGCCAGCAGTGACAACAGGGGTGGCTACACCTTC. Its translation: CASSDNRGGYTF. The chain joins TRBV5-6 to TRBJ1-2, with TRBD1 matching 7 bases. The trim removed 5 bases at V and 7 bases at J, leaving 5 bases unmatched. Germline V lookup: CDR1 SGHDT, CDR2 YYEEEE. The length of the CDR3 is 12 residues.

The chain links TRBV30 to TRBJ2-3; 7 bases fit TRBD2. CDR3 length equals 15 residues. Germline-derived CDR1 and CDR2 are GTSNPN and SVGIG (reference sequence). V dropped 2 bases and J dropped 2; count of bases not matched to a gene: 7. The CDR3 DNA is TGTGCCTGGAGTTTAGGAGCGGGGACCACAGATACGCAGTATTTT. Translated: CAWSLGAGTTDTQYF.

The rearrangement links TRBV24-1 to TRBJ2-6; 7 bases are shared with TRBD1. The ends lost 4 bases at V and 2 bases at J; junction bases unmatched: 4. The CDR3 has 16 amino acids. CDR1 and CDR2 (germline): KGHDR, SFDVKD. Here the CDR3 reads CATSDTGQAGANVLTF. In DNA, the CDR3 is TGTGCCACCAGTGACACCGGACAGGCTGGGGCCAACGTCCTGACTTTC.

CDR3 coding DNA: TGTGCTAGTGGCTCGGGAGGAGCGGGGAAGGATACGCAGTATTTT. It yields the protein CASGSGGAGKDTQYF. The V and J genes are TRBV12-5 and TRBJ2-3; 7 bases map to TRBD2. Trimming took 6 bases from V and 6 from J; bases not matched to a gene: 12. The CDR3 runs 15 residues. CDR1 is LGHNT, CDR2 FRNRAP, per germline.

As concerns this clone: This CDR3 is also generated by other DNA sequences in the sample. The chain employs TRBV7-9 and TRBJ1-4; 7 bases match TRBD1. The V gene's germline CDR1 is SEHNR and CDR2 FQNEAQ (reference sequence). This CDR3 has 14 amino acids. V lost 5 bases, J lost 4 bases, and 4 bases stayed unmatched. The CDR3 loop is CASSLGQVNEKLFF. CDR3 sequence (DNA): TGTGCCAGCAGCCTTGGACAGGTTAATGAAAAACTGTTTTTT.

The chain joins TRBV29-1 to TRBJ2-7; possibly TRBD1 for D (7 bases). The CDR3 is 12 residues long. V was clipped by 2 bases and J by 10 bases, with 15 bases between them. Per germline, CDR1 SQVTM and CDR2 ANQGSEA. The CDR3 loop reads CSVERAGGLQYF. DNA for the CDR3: TGCAGCGTTGAAAGGGCAGGGGGGCTACAGTACTTC.

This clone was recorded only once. CDR3 bases: TGTGCCAGTAGTCAGACTAGCGGGTACCAAGAGACCCAGTACTTC. Protein: CASSQTSGYQETQYF. This chain joins TRBV19 and TRBJ2-5; 10 positions match TRBD2. Germline V gene lookup returns CDR1 LNHDA and CDR2 SQIVND (reference sequence). The CDR3 is 15 residues long. J lost 0 bases, V lost 5 bases, and 3 bases had no gene match.

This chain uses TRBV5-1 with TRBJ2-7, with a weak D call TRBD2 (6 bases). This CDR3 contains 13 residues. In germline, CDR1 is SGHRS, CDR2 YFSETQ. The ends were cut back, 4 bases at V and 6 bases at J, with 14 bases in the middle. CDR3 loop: CASSQGRGSEQYF. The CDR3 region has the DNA TGCGCCAGCAGCCAGGGACGGGGGTCCGAGCAGTACTTC.

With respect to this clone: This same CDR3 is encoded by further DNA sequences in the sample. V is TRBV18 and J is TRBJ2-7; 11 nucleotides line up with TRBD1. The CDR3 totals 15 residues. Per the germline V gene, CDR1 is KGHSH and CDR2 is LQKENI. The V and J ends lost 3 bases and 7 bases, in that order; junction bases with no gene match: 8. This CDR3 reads CASSPPGQGAGEQYF. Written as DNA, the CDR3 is TGTGCCAGCTCACCGCCCGGACAGGGGGCGGGGGAGCAGTACTTC. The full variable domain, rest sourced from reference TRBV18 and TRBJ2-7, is NAGVMQNPRHLVRRRGQEARLRCSPMKGHSHVYWYRQLPEEGLKFMVYLQKENIIDESGMPKERFSAEFPKEGPSILRIQQVVRGDSAAYFCASSPPGQGAGEQYFGPGTRLTVT.

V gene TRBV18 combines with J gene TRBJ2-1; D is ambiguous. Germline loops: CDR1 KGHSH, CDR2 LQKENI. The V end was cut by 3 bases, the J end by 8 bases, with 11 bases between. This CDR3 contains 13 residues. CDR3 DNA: TGTGCCAGCTCACCTCCCCCAGGATATGAGCAGTTCTTC. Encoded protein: CASSPPPGYEQFF.